Each of the 11 T cell receptor beta chains below was sequenced from the same sample in a study of blood T cell repertoires in COVID-19 (dated by TCRdb to the early 2020s). Libraries came from the immunoSEQ multiplex PCR assay. The table comes from immuneACCESS by way of TCRdb, which keeps in-frame sequences with V and J called. Part of the clones is missing from these tables; in studies checked, under half for an unresolved V gene and the rest for unknown reasons. The sample table shows 150,000 or so clones, and roughly nine tenths are seen once. The ten biggest clones cover around an eighth of the sample. The sample consisted of peripheral blood. These receptors came from a man aged 18-30 years with COVID-19, enrolled during active disease.

This rearrangement joins TRBV4-2 to TRBJ2-5; 8 bases map to TRBD1. Germline V gene data show CDR1 as LGHNA and CDR2 as YNFKEQ. With 1 base clipped from V and 1 base from J, the junction kept 2 bases outside the gene matches. This CDR3 has 15 residues. The CDR3 loop reads CASSQGTGTQETQYF. The DNA of the CDR3 is TGTGCCAGCAGCCAAGGGACAGGGACCCAAGAGACCCAGTACTTC.

The rearrangement joins TRBV5-1 to TRBJ2-2; no clear D gene. The CDR3 sequence is 14 residues long. The germline CDR1 and CDR2 sequences are SGHRS and YFSETQ. Trimming pared 2 bases from V and 1 base from J, leaving 6 bases between. The CDR3 is CASSLQQNTGELFF. The DNA of the CDR3 is TGCGCCAGCAGCTTACAGCAGAACACCGGGGAGCTGTTTTTT.

The chain is built from TRBV27 and TRBJ2-1; TRBD2 might be the D (6 bases). The CDR3 length is 13 residues. Germline assignment: CDR1 MNHEY and CDR2 SMNVEV (reference sequence). Trimming took off 8 bases at V and 8 bases at J, with 16 bases between the two ends. The CDR3 region is CASRSGGKDEQFF. CDR3 nucleotide sequence: TGTGCCAGCCGTTCTGGCGGGAAGGATGAGCAGTTCTTC.

The chain carries TRBV5-1 and TRBJ2-2; 11 bases line up with TRBD2. This CDR3 has 16 amino acids. Germline CDR1 reads SGHRS; CDR2 reads YFSETQ. The V and J ends lost 2 bases and 7 bases, in that order; junction bases with no gene match: 7. The CDR3 coding sequence is TGCGCCAGCAGCTTTAGCGGGAGGGCCACAGGCGGGGAGCTGTTTTTT. Amino acids: CASSFSGRATGGELFF.

CDR3 coding DNA: TGTGCCAGTAGTTTCCCTTCGGGGGACGGCACTGAAGCTTTCTTT. It is translated as CASSFPSGDGTEAFF. The chain couples TRBV19 to TRBJ1-1, with D possibly matching TRBD1 (5 bases). The germline V gene encodes CDR1 LNHDA and CDR2 SQIVND (reference sequence). Deletions cut 5 bases from V and 4 bases from J, with 17 bases between. The CDR3 is made up of 15 amino acids.

This clone was picked up one time. V and J are TRBV18 and TRBJ2-6; D gene uncertain. Germline V gene data show CDR1 as KGHSH and CDR2 as LQKENI. This CDR3 has 15 amino acids. The germline V and J ends were trimmed by 3 bases and 0 bases, with 6 bases remaining between them. The CDR3: CASSPTGSGANVLTF. In nucleotides, the CDR3 is TGTGCCAGCTCACCTACGGGCTCTGGGGCCAACGTCCTGACTTTC.

V gene TRBV28 combines with J gene TRBJ2-1; a possible D gene is TRBD1 (5 bases). In germline, CDR1 is MDHEN, CDR2 SYDVKM. The CDR3 runs to 15 residues. Trimming left V 3 bases short and J 8 bases short, with 17 bases between. Here the CDR3 reads CASSLGSRDGDEQFF. The CDR3 DNA sequence: TGTGCCAGCAGTTTGGGGTCCAGGGATGGCGATGAGCAGTTCTTC.

This rearrangement joins TRBV4-3 to TRBJ2-7; TRBD1 is a possible D gene (5 bases). V shed 0 bases and J shed 2 bases, with 11 bases lying between them. Germline V gives CDR1 LGHNA, CDR2 YSLEER. The CDR3 length is 15 residues. CDR3 sequence: CASSQDLGPPYEQYF. CDR3 DNA: TGCGCCAGCAGCCAAGATCTGGGGCCCCCCTACGAGCAGTACTTC.

CDR3 residues: CASSVQADTQYF. Here the CDR3 DNA reads TGTGCCAGCAGCGTACAAGCGGATACGCAGTATTTT. This chain uses TRBV5-5 with TRBJ2-3, with unresolved D. Trimming pared 4 bases from V and 6 bases from J, leaving 9 bases between. Germline V CDR1 and CDR2: SGHKS, YYEKEE (reference sequence). The CDR3 spans 12 residues.

This clone was seen only once. The V and J genes are TRBV4-2 and TRBJ2-2; D gene ambiguous. The V gene's germline CDR1 is LGHNA and CDR2 YNFKEQ. V dropped 0 bases and J dropped 6 bases, with 11 bases sitting between them. The CDR3 consists of 15 residues. CDR3 residues: CASSQDTGGAGELFF. The DNA of the CDR3 is TGTGCCAGCAGCCAAGATACGGGTGGCGCCGGGGAGCTGTTTTTT.

This rearrangement joins TRBV6-5 to TRBJ1-5, with D uncertain. The CDR3 has 15 amino acids. V lost 4 bases, J lost 0 bases, and 10 bases lay in between. Germline-derived CDR1 and CDR2 are MNHEY and SVGAGI. CDR3: CASSLNGVSNQPQHF. The DNA for the CDR3 is TGTGCCAGCAGTTTGAACGGGGTTAGCAATCAGCCCCAGCATTTT.